The 6 T cell receptor beta chains reported below all come from one sample, sequenced in a study of regulatory T cells in long-lasting Graves disease. Time point: newly diagnosed GD, antithyroid drugs for less than 3 months. RNA extracted from PBMCs served as the sequencing template. The authors built TCR beta libraries using iRepertoire HTBI primers and Arm-PCR of CDR3 regions. TCRdb itself ran the multiplex PCR reads through MiXCR, one entry per CDR3 protein. In the table there are around 320,000 distinct CDR3 sequences, approximately 15% of which are singletons. This sample also appeared in a second study, on T cells in Graves' hyperthyroidism and ophthalmopathy.

The sample here was peripheral blood mononuclear cells (PBMCs), taken at new diagnosis, from a patient treated with antithyroid drugs. Receptors were obtained from a man aged 35 to 55 with Graves disease.

The chain carries TRBV12-3 or TRBV12-4 and TRBJ1-2; tentatively, D is TRBD1 (6 bases). CDR3 length: 13 amino acids. V dropped 6 bases and J dropped 4 bases, with 12 bases sitting between them. The CDR3 spells CASRLGQTYGYTF. CDR3 nucleotides: TGTGCCAGCAGACTCGGACAGACCTATGGCTACACCTTC.

In its sample, this clonotype was seen many times. The chain is built from TRBV11-3 and TRBJ1-5, with unresolved D. This CDR3 has 10 residues. The germline CDR1 and CDR2 sequences are SGHNT and YENEEA. Trimming took off 5 bases at V and 9 bases at J, with 5 bases between the two ends. The CDR3 spells CASSPGPQHF. CDR3 sequence (DNA): TGTGCCAGCAGCCCCGGGCCCCAGCATTTT.

The rearrangement links TRBV5-6 to TRBJ1-5; D remains ambiguous. With 8 bases removed from V and 5 bases from J, the gap between germline ends came to 14 bases. Germline CDR1 is SGHDT and CDR2 is YYEEEE. The CDR3 is 13 amino acids. Here the CDR3 DNA reads TGTGCCAGTAGTATTCATACAGATCAGCCCCAGCATTTT. This codes for CASSIHTDQPQHF.

This clonotype came up many times. The gene calls are TRBV28 and TRBJ1-1, with D possibly TRBD1 on 6 matching bases. This CDR3 region has 13 residues. Germline CDR1 reads MDHEN; CDR2 reads SYDVKM. V lost 6 bases and J lost 3, with 11 bases in between. The CDR3 DNA follows: TGTGCCAGCAGGGCGGACAGTTACACTGAAGCTTTCTTT. Translated, it gives CASRADSYTEAFF. Variable domain in full (rest from reference TRBV28 and TRBJ1-1): DVKVTQSSRYLVKRTGEKVFLECVQDMDHENMFWYRQDPGLGLRLIYFSYDVKMKEKGDIPEGYSVSREKKERFSLILESASTNQTSMYLCASRADSYTEAFFGQGTRLTVV.

This clonotype appeared many times. The chain joins TRBV4-3 to TRBJ2-3, with D perhaps matching TRBD2 (5 bases). The CDR3 contains 15 residues. Per the germline V gene, CDR1 is LGHNA and CDR2 is YSLEER. Trimming took 3 bases from V and 1 from J, leaving 11 bases between them. CDR3 DNA sequence: TGCGCCAGCAGCCATGCACGGGGTCGCACAGATACGCAGTATTTT. Translation: CASSHARGRTDTQYF.

In its sample, this clonotype was seen many times. The rearrangement links TRBV6-2 or TRBV6-3 to TRBJ2-6; no clear D. The germline V gene has CDR1 MNHEY and CDR2 SVGEGT. The CDR3 contains 14 residues. V was clipped by 5 bases and J by 3 bases, with 8 bases between them. For the CDR3, the DNA is TGTGCCAGCAGTGCCCTGGGTGGGGCCAACGTCCTGACTTTC. Residues: CASSALGGANVLTF.